The T cell receptor beta chain described here comes from a study of beta chain features in type 1 diabetes. Points on this clone: The antigen is undetermined.

The CDR3 runs to 14 residues. Trimming pared 2 bases from V and 0 bases from J, leaving 8 bases between. The germline V gene encodes CDR1 KGHSH and CDR2 LQKENI. General study findings and limits: Moderately but significantly shorter TCRB CDR3s were found in Type 1 diabetes patients in all four CD4+ subsets.

Sequenced material consisted of expressed TCRB transcripts (all of the isolated RNA was reverse transcribed). Only in-frame clones appear in the TCRdb table, and some are missing; sequencing was by immunoSEQ multiplex PCR. This sample yields some 700,000 clones, of which about an eighth are seen a single time; approximately 0.021% belongs to the top ten. The clonotype comes from a man aged 18 to 35 with type 1 diabetes. Sequencing was carried out using naive CD4+ T cells from blood. The J gene is TRBJ2-7, the V gene TRBV18, with D unresolved. The CDR3 DNA reads as TGTGCCAGCTCACCATTCCACAGCTCCTACGAGCAGTACTTC. It specifies CASSPFHSSYEQYF. The full variable domain, its missing parts supplied by reference TRBV18 and TRBJ2-7, is NAGVMQNPRHLVRRRGQEARLRCSPMKGHSHVYWYRQLPEEGLKFMVYLQKENIIDESGMPKERFSAEFPKEGPSILRIQQVVRGDSAAYFCASSPFHSSYEQYFGPGTRLTVT.